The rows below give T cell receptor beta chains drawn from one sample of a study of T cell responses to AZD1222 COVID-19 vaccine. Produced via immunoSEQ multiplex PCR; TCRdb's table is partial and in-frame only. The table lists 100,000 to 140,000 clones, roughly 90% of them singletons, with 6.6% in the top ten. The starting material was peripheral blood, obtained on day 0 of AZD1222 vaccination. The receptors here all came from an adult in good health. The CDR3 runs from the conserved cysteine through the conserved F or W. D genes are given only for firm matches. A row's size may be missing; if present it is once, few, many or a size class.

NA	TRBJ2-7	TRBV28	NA	TGTGCCAGCAGTTTTCTTCGGGACGAGCAGTACTTC	CASSFLRDEQYF
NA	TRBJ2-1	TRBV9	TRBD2	TGTGCCAGCAGCGCTGGTGGGACTAGCGGGGGACTCTACAATGAGCAGTTCTTC	CASSAGGTSGGLYNEQFF
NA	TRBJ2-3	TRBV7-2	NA	TGTGCCAGCAGCCCCGTAGGGCTAAGCACAGATACGCAGTATTTT	CASSPVGLSTDTQYF
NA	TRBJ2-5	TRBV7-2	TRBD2	TGTGCCAGCAGCGAAGGTGGTCTAGCGGGGGTGGGGACCCAGTACTTC	CASSEGGLAGVGTQYF
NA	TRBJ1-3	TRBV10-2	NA	TGCGCCAGCAGTGAGTCAACTGGAAACACCATATATTTT	CASSESTGNTIYF
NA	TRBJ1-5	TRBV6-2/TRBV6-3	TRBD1	TGTGCCAGCAGCGAGAGGACAGGGAGCAATCAGCCCCAGCATTTT	CASSERTGSNQPQHF
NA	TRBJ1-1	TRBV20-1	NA	TGCAGTGCTAGGGGCACTGAAGCTTTCTTT	CSARGTEAFF
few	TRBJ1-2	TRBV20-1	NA	TGCAGTGCTGGGCGTTTTTATGGCTACACCTTC	CSAGRFYGYTF
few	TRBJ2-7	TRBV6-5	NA	TGTGCCAGCAGGGGGGGACTTGCCTACGAGCAGTACTTC	CASRGGLAYEQYF
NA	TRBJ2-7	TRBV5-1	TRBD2	TGCGCCAGCAGCTTGTTGGGGAGGGCAGAGGACGAGCAGTACTTC	CASSLLGRAEDEQYF
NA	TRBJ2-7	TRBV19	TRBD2	TGTGCCAGTAGTATTGGGTCGGTAGCGGGAGGCTACGAGCAGTACTTC	CASSIGSVAGGYEQYF
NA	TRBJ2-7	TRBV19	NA	TGTGCCAGTAGTACTACAGGGACTTCGTACGAGCAGTACTTC	CASSTTGTSYEQYF
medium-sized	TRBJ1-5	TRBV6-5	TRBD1	TGTGCCAGCAGAGGGGGCGCGGATCAGCCCCAGCATTTT	CASRGGADQPQHF
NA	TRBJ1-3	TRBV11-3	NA	TGTGCCAGCAGCCTACGTAGCTCTGGAAACACCATATATTTT	CASSLRSSGNTIYF
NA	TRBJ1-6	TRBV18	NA	TGTGCCAGCTCACAAGGGGATAATTCACCCCTCCACTTT	CASSQGDNSPLHF
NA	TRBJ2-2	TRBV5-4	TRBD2	TGTGCCAGCAGCCCGGCGGGCGGGAGTAGTATCGGGGAGCTGTTTTTT	CASSPAGGSSIGELFF
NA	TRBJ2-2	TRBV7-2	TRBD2	TGTGCCAGCAGCCCCCTAGCGGGAGGCACCGGGGAGCTGTTTTTT	CASSPLAGGTGELFF
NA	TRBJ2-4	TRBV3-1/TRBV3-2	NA	TGTGCCAGCAGCCCCGCGGCCCTAGCCAAAAACATTCAGTACTTC	CASSPAALAKNIQYF
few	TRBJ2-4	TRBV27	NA	TGTGCCAGCAGTTTAGGGACCGCCCCACAAGCCAAAAACATTCAGTACTTC	CASSLGTAPQAKNIQYF
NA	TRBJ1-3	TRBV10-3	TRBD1	TGTGCCATCAGTTCATCCGGGACAGGCGTAATCACCTCTGGAAACACCATATATTTT	CAISSSGTGVITSGNTIYF
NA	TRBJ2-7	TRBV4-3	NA	TGCGCCAGCAGCATAGGCGGGTCCGGCTCCTACGAGCAGTACTTC	CASSIGGSGSYEQYF
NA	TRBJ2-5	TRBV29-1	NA	TGCAGCGTTGAAGTATCTGGCGGTTGGGAGACCCAGTACTTC	CSVEVSGGWETQYF
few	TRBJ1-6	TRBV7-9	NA	TGTGCCAGCAGCTCCCGTCATTCACCCCTCCACTTT	CASSSRHSPLHF
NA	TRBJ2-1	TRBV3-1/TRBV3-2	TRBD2	TGTGCCAGCAGCCAAGCCGCTCTAGCGGGAGTATACAATGAGCAGTTCTTC	CASSQAALAGVYNEQFF
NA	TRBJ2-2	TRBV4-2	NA	TGTGCCAGCAGCCAATCCGGGAAGACGTCCGGGGAGCTGTTTTTT	CASSQSGKTSGELFF
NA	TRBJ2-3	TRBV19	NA	TGTGCCAGTATTTCAGCAGTCTCTAGCACAGATACGCAGTATTTT	CASISAVSSTDTQYF
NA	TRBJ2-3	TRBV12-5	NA	TGTGCTAGTGGTTTGGTATCGGGGAGCACAGATACGCAGTATTTT	CASGLVSGSTDTQYF
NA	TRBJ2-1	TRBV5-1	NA	TGCGCCAGCAGCTTTGATGGCACTGAGCAGTTCTTC	CASSFDGTEQFF
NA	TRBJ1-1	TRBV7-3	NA	TGTGCCAGCAGCCCCCTCGGGTCCTCGGCTGAAGCTTTCTTT	CASSPLGSSAEAFF
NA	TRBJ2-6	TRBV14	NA	TGTGCCAGCAGCCAGAGACAGACTGGGGCCAACGTCCTGACTTTC	CASSQRQTGANVLTF
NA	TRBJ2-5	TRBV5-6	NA	TGTGCCAGCAGCCCCGGGACCGTGAGAGAGACCCAGTACTTC	CASSPGTVRETQYF
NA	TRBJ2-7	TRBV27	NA	TGTGCCAGCAGGGACCTAGGACAGCCACCTTACGAGCAGTACTTC	CASRDLGQPPYEQYF
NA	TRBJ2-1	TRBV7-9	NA	TGTGCCAGCAGCTTAGGAACGCCCGCGCAGCGGGTGCAGTTCTTC	CASSLGTPAQRVQFF
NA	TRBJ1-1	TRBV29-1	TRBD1	TGCAGCGTCGAAGGGGGCGCAAAGACTGAAGCTTTCTTT	CSVEGGAKTEAFF
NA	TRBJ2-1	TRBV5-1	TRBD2	TGCGCCAGCAGCTCCCCCTCGGGGGGGTACCCTGGCGATGAGCAGTTCTTC	CASSSPSGGYPGDEQFF
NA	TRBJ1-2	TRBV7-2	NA	TGTGCCAGCAGCCCCGGGGCTAGCGGGGGATATGGCTACACCTTC	CASSPGASGGYGYTF
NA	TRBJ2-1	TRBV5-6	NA	TGTGCCAGCAGCTTCCGGGACTTGCCCTACAATGAGCAGTTCTTC	CASSFRDLPYNEQFF
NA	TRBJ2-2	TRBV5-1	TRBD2	TGCGCCAGCAGCTCTAGCGGAACTCCCTACACCGGGGAGCTGTTTTTT	CASSSSGTPYTGELFF
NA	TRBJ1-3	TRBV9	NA	TGTGCCAGCAGCCTACAGGCCTTTGGCGGAAACACCATATATTTT	CASSLQAFGGNTIYF
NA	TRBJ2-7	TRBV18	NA	TGTGCCAGCTCCCTCGGAGAGTACGAGCAGTACTTC	CASSLGEYEQYF
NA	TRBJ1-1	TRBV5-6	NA	TGTGCCAGCAGCTTGGCCCGCCTCATGAACACTGAAGCTTTCTTT	CASSLARLMNTEAFF
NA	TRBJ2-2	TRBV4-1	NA	TGCGCCAGCACCCAATCGGGGGCGGCAATTTTGAGGACCGGGGAGCTGTTTTTT	CASTQSGAAILRTGELFF
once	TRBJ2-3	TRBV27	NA	TGTGCCAGCAGTTATCAGGGGGGGGGCACAGATACGCAGTATTTT	CASSYQGGGTDTQYF
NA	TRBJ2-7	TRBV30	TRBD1	TGTGCCTGGAGTAGGGGGACAGGGGTTACCTACGAGCAGTACTTC	CAWSRGTGVTYEQYF